A selection of T cell receptor beta chains follows, all from one sample in a study of vaccination and CD4 T cells after COVID-19. TCRdb reprocessed the PCR reads with MiXCR, giving one entry per CDR3 protein. The data contain around 13,000 distinct CDR3 sequences, around 69% of them singletons. These receptors have no known antigen. The sequenced sample was CD4+ T cells from blood, cultured in vitro. The receptors here all came from a human donor who had recovered from COVID-19. CDR3s include the opening cysteine and the closing phenylalanine or tryptophan. The order of the fields is D gene, CDR3 length, J gene, V gene, clone size, CDR3 DNA, CDR3 protein. The D gene is left open where the match is weak. A clone size is listed for some rows: how often the clone was seen (once, few, many), or a class if it is expanded.

.,13,TRBJ2-7,TRBV12-3/TRBV12-4,few,TGTGCCAGCAGCCGTCCCCCAGTGGACGAGCAGTACTTC,CASSRPPVDEQYF
TRBD1,16,TRBJ1-2,TRBV20-1,.,TGCAGTGCTAGGAGCGAATCGGGACAGGGGGCGCGTGGCTACACCTTC,CSARSESGQGARGYTF
.,17,TRBJ1-5,TRBV15,.,TGTGCCACCAGCAGAGATTATAGCATCCCCCCAAATCAGCCCCAGCATTTT,CATSRDYSIPPNQPQHF
TRBD1,14,TRBJ1-5,TRBV7-8,.,TGTGCCAGCAGCCCAAGGGACAGGCATCAGCCCCAGCATTTT,CASSPRDRHQPQHF
.,16,TRBJ2-2,TRBV6-4,.,TGTGCCAGCAGTGACTCGTCGGGGGGCGAGGCCGGGGAGCTGTTTTTT,CASSDSSGGEAGELFF
TRBD2,17,TRBJ2-5,TRBV6-2/TRBV6-3,.,TGTGCCAGCAGCCGATTCGTTAGCGGGAGGGCCGGAGAGACCCAGTACTTC,CASSRFVSGRAGETQYF
.,15,TRBJ2-7,TRBV7-2,.,TGTGCCAGCAGCCAAACCGGGACTTTTTTCTACGAGCAGTACTTC,CASSQTGTFFYEQYF
.,15,TRBJ2-6,TRBV24-1,.,TGTGCCACCAGTGACTCAGGTAACGGGGCCAACGTCCTGACTTTC,CATSDSGNGANVLTF
TRBD1,15,TRBJ2-3,TRBV30,once,TGTGCCTGGAGTCTGGGACAGGTCGTGGGTGATACGCAGTATTTT,CAWSLGQVVGDTQYF
TRBD2,16,TRBJ2-1,TRBV15,.,TGTGCCACCAGCAGGGAGATAGCGGGAGGGGGCAATGAGCAGTTCTTC,CATSREIAGGGNEQFF
TRBD1,15,TRBJ1-1,TRBV6-5,.,TGTGCCAGCAGTTACTCGGACAGGGCGAACACTGAAGCTTTCTTT,CASSYSDRANTEAFF
.,14,TRBJ2-5,TRBV5-4,.,TGTGCCAGCAGCTTGGCCGGTCGACCAGAGACCCAGTACTTC,CASSLAGRPETQYF
.,17,TRBJ2-1,TRBV15,.,TGTGCCACCAGCAGTAGTAAATCAGGTGATGCCTACAATGAGCAGTTCTTC,CATSSSKSGDAYNEQFF
.,15,TRBJ1-2,TRBV4-3,.,TGCGCCAGCAGCCAAGAGGCCCAGGGAAACTATGGCTACACCTTC,CASSQEAQGNYGYTF
.,14,TRBJ1-6,TRBV20-1,few,TGCAGTGCTAGACGACAGGCCGCGGTATCACCCCTCCACTTT,CSARRQAAVSPLHF
.,15,TRBJ1-2,TRBV21-1,.,TGTGCCAGCAGCAAAGACCACAGGGAAAACTATGGCTACACCTTC,CASSKDHRENYGYTF
.,15,TRBJ1-5,TRBV27,.,TGTGCCAGCAGTTTCCTCGACAGGTTCGATCAGCCCCAGCATTTT,CASSFLDRFDQPQHF
.,14,TRBJ2-7,TRBV6-5,.,TGTGCCAGCAGTTACGAAGCGCGCTCCTACGAGCAGTACTTC,CASSYEARSYEQYF
TRBD2,16,TRBJ2-7,TRBV7-2,.,TGTGCCAGCAGCTTAGTCGTACTAGCGGGACCCTACGAGCAGTACTTC,CASSLVVLAGPYEQYF
TRBD1,15,TRBJ1-3,TRBV4-1,.,TGCGCCAGCAGCCCAGGGGGCCAGGGGGCCAACACCATATATTTT,CASSPGGQGANTIYF
.,15,TRBJ1-1,TRBV27,large,TGTGCCAGCAGTTTTCTTGGCGGGAGGAACACTGAAGCTTTCTTT,CASSFLGGRNTEAFF
TRBD1,12,TRBJ1-1,TRBV20-1,.,TGCAGAGTGGGGCAGGGGGACACTGAAGCTTTCTTT,CRVGQGDTEAFF
.,13,TRBJ1-2,TRBV6-1,.,TGTGCCAGCAGTGAAGCGCGACAGACAGGCTACACCTTC,CASSEARQTGYTF
.,14,TRBJ2-2,TRBV7-2,.,TGTGCCAGCAGCTTAACGAAGAACACCGGGGAGCTGTTTTTT,CASSLTKNTGELFF
.,15,TRBJ1-6,TRBV6-1,.,TGTGCCAGCAGGTTTCAGGGTCCGGGTAATTCACCCCTCCACTTT,CASRFQGPGNSPLHF
.,14,TRBJ1-1,TRBV28,once,TGTGCCAGCAGTTCCCCACAGGGCAACACTGAAGCTTTCTTT,CASSSPQGNTEAFF
.,14,TRBJ1-2,TRBV7-3,.,TGTGCCAGCAGAGAGGGACACCTCCTCTATGGCTACACCTTC,CASREGHLLYGYTF
TRBD2,18,TRBJ2-2,TRBV20-1,.,TGCAGTGCTAGAGATGCGGGACTAGCGGGAGTGGGCACCGGGGAGCTGTTTTTT,CSARDAGLAGVGTGELFF
.,12,TRBJ2-5,TRBV6-2/TRBV6-3,few,TGTGCCAGCAGGCGGTCCGTGGAGACCCAGTACTTC,CASRRSVETQYF
TRBD1,12,TRBJ1-4,TRBV20-1,few,TGCAGTCCGACAGGGGGCACTGAAAAACTGTTTTTT,CSPTGGTEKLFF
TRBD2,13,TRBJ2-7,TRBV27,.,TGTGCCAGCACCGCTAGCGGCTCCTACGAGCAGTACTTC,CASTASGSYEQYF